This section outlines one T cell receptor (beta chain) sequence together with its context. What it binds is not known. Donors consisted of healthy bone marrow donors. The PCR contained 60 Vbeta and 13 Jbeta primers. TCRdb's table, derived via immunoSEQ multiplex PCR, lists solely in-frame clones and lacks some. The table lists 130,000 or so clones, 74% of them singletons. These data belong to a study of cytomegalovirus exposure and HLA in healthy donors. Notes on the study in general: The study reported that TCR beta sequences accurately predicted HLA-A and HLA-B alleles in most subjects. With later analysis, a missense DCLRE1C variant became linked to TCR beta V- and J-gene trimming.

This receptor was taken from a man between 18 and 35 years old in good health and CMV-seropositive. Sample: PBMCs.

CDR3 nucleotides: TGTGCCAGCAGGGACAGGGGTATGACTGAAGCTTTCTTT. Translation gives CASRDRGMTEAFF. The rearrangement links TRBV6-6 to TRBJ1-1, with 9 positions matching TRBD1. The CDR3 runs to 13 residues. Unmatched junction bases numbered 4, after V lost 6 bases and J lost 5 bases. From germline, CDR1 is MNHNY and CDR2 SVGAGI (reference sequence).